The next 32 T cell receptor beta chains were all read from a single sample in a study of Ad26.COV2.S vaccination and SARS-CoV-2 variants. The assay was immunoSEQ multiplex PCR, and TCRdb's table has in-frame clones only and misses some. The table has fewer than 500,000 clones, roughly nine tenths seen once. The sample's treatment: about 20 received Ad26.COV2.S at low or high dose, single or two shots; 5 received placebo; per-sample allocation not given. Sample collection was performed on day 63 after the first vaccine or placebo injection. The sequenced sample was peripheral blood, obtained in a trial of Ad26.COV2.S vaccine versus placebo. These receptors were collected from a person between 18 and 65 years old who received the Ad26.COV2.S COVID-19 vaccine or a placebo.

The chain uses TRBV7-2 and TRBJ2-7; D might be TRBD1 (5 bases). The V end was cut by 0 bases, the J end by 3 bases, with 9 bases between. CDR1 and CDR2 from the germline V gene are SGHTA and FQGNSA. The CDR3 covers 14 residues. CDR3 DNA sequence: TGTGCCAGCAGCTTAGCGGGGCGGCTCTACGAGCAGTACTTC. Translated, it gives CASSLAGRLYEQYF.

The chain combines TRBV15 with TRBJ1-5; possibly TRBD1 for D (5 bases). Germline CDR1 is LNHNV and CDR2 is YYDKDF (reference sequence). The V end was cut by 1 base, the J end by 5 bases, with 9 bases between. The CDR3 spans 14 residues. The CDR3 coding sequence is TGTGCCACCAGCAGAGGGGGGTACTATCAGCCCCAGCATTTT. This codes for CATSRGGYYQPQHF.

This chain joins TRBV7-2 and TRBJ1-1; no definite D call. The CDR3 loop spans 15 amino acids. Trimming took 1 base from V and 3 from J, leaving 12 bases between them. Germline CDR1 SGHTA, CDR2 FQGNSA. CDR3 coding DNA: TGTGCCAGCAGCTTAGGATCCTTCCAATACACTGAAGCTTTCTTT. Encoded protein: CASSLGSFQYTEAFF.

The chain combines TRBV7-8 with TRBJ2-1; a weak D match, TRBD2 (5 bases). Trimming cost V 2 bases and J 8 bases, with 13 bases left between them. Germline lookup yields CDR1 SGHVS and CDR2 FQNEAQ. CDR3 size: 14 residues. The chain's CDR3 is CASSLFQADYEQFF. DNA of the CDR3: TGTGCCAGCAGCTTATTTCAAGCGGACTATGAGCAGTTCTTC.

This sequence joins TRBV27 and TRBJ1-6; no clear D gene. The CDR3 loop spans 14 amino acids. Trimming left V 6 bases short and J 6 bases short, with 12 bases between. Germline V gives CDR1 MNHEY, CDR2 SMNVEV (reference sequence). CDR3 sequence: CASREAYANSPLHF. The CDR3 nucleotides read TGTGCCAGCAGGGAAGCTTATGCTAATTCACCCCTCCACTTT.

The rearrangement uses TRBV19 and TRBJ2-3; D gene unclear. V lost 3 bases, J lost 5 bases, and 12 bases lay in between. Germline CDR1 and CDR2: LNHDA and SQIVND (reference sequence). CDR3 length: 14 residues. This chain's CDR3 is CASSIRSWEDTQYF. CDR3 nucleotides: TGTGCCAGTAGTATCCGTTCCTGGGAAGATACGCAGTATTTT.

The rearrangement links TRBV27 to TRBJ2-7; perhaps TRBD2 as D (6 bases). V was clipped by 5 bases and J by 2 bases, with 16 bases between them. The CDR3 runs to 15 residues. CDR1 is MNHEY, CDR2 SMNVEV, per germline (reference sequence). The CDR3 sequence is CASSPLRGATYEQYF. CDR3 sequence (DNA): TGTGCCAGCAGTCCCCTACGCGGGGCCACCTACGAGCAGTACTTC.

The chain recombines TRBV30 with TRBJ1-2; no firm D call. V lost 7 bases and J 4 bases, leaving 13 bases between the germline ends. CDR1 is GTSNPN and CDR2 is SVGIG in the germline V gene (reference sequence). This CDR3 comprises 12 residues. The CDR3 is CASQEVAYGYTF. The CDR3 nucleotides read TGTGCCTCTCAAGAGGTGGCCTATGGCTACACCTTC.

The CDR3 sequence is CASSSGPTRNNYGYTF. The CDR3 coding sequence is TGTGCCAGCTCGAGCGGGCCAACTCGGAATAACTATGGCTACACCTTC. The genes are TRBV18 and TRBJ1-2; D call uncertain. Germline V gives CDR1 KGHSH, CDR2 LQKENI. The germline V and J ends were trimmed by 6 bases and 1 base, with 18 bases remaining between them. This CDR3 is 16 amino acids long.

The V call is TRBV5-3, the J call TRBJ2-1; D tentatively reads TRBD1 or TRBD2 (6 bases each). Being an ORF, TRBV5-3 has a function that is uncertain. This CDR3 contains 14 residues. Trimming removed 9 bases from V and 7 bases from J, with 20 bases in between. In DNA form, the CDR3 reads TGTGCCACCAGGAGGGGGTTTCACTGGAATGAGCAGTTCTTC. Encoded protein: CATRRGFHWNEQFF.

The V and J genes are TRBV6-2 or TRBV6-3 and TRBJ1-3; perhaps TRBD1 as D (6 bases). In germline, CDR1 is MNHEY, CDR2 SVGEGT. The CDR3 has 14 residues. V dropped 2 bases and J dropped 4 bases, with 9 bases sitting between them. CDR3 protein: CASSYNRDGNTIYF. The CDR3, as DNA: TGTGCCAGCAGTTACAACAGGGACGGAAACACCATATATTTT.

The chain has TRBV14 and TRBJ1-1, with TRBD1 matching 8 bases. This CDR3 has 14 amino acids. Germline CDR1 SGHDN, CDR2 FVKESK. The V segment lost 4 bases and the J segment 5 bases; nucleotides outside the gene matches: 6. Here the CDR3 DNA reads TGTGCCAGCAGCCTTGGACAGGGTGGAACTGAAGCTTTCTTT. Its translation is CASSLGQGGTEAFF.

Worth noting for this clone: A read error is likely, as this CDR3 ends without the conserved phenylalanine or tryptophan. The DNA is left out, because the CDR3 cannot be placed on it with certainty; the CDR3 is given as TCRdb lists it. The rearrangement uses TRBV7-9 and TRBJ2-7; TRBD1 was called by the table and not checked on the DNA. The CDR3 region is 13 residues in length, termini included. Germline V CDR1 and CDR2: SEHNR, FQNEAQ (reference sequence). CDR3 region: CASSGTQQGGLSL.

This clone turned up a few times. The chain employs TRBV24-1 and TRBJ1-1; a possible D gene is TRBD1 (5 bases). This CDR3 contains 15 residues. The V and J ends lost 3 bases and 1 base respectively, with 11 bases between them. Per germline, CDR1 KGHDR and CDR2 SFDVKD. The CDR3 reads CATSDPRGGNTEAFF. The CDR3 region has the DNA TGTGCCACCAGTGATCCCCGTGGGGGGAACACTGAAGCTTTCTTT.

Only a few counts were recorded for this clone. This rearrangement joins TRBV4-1 to TRBJ1-1, with D possibly TRBD1 on 6 matching bases. The germline V gene has CDR1 MGHRA and CDR2 YSYEKL. V gave up 1 base and J gave up 10 bases, with 10 bases separating them. This CDR3 is built from 12 residues. CDR3 residues: CASSQGTGRAFF. CDR3 DNA sequence: TGCGCCAGCAGCCAAGGAACAGGGAGAGCTTTCTTT.

This clone has more than one count but fewer than ten. V is TRBV3-1 (or the pseudogene TRBV3-2) and J is TRBJ1-5; D call uncertain. The length of the CDR3 is 11 residues. The germline V gene encodes CDR1 LGHDT and CDR2 YNNKEL (reference sequence). Trimming took off 1 base at V and 11 bases at J, with 6 bases between the two ends. The CDR3 DNA follows: TGTGCCAGCAGCCAAGTAGCAACCCAGCATTTT. Encoded protein: CASSQVATQHF.

V gene TRBV30 combines with J gene TRBJ2-3; 8 bases fit TRBD1. Trimming removed 0 bases from V and 1 base from J; junction bases left unmatched: 15. The CDR3 length is 19 residues. Germline V CDR1 and CDR2: GTSNPN, SVGIG (reference sequence). In nucleotides, the CDR3 is TGTGCCTGGAGTGTAGAGGGACAGGTATCAGAAGCTGGCACAGATACGCAGTATTTT. Amino acid sequence: CAWSVEGQVSEAGTDTQYF.

The chain uses TRBV28 and TRBJ2-1; 14 nucleotides align to TRBD2. The CDR3 consists of 20 residues. Germline V gene lookup returns CDR1 MDHEN and CDR2 SYDVKM. The ends lost 4 bases at V and 8 bases at J; junction bases unmatched: 19. In DNA, the CDR3 is TGTGCCAGCAGTTCCCCAGTCCCGGGACTAGCGGGGGTGACACTGGATGAGCAGTTCTTC. Translation: CASSSPVPGLAGVTLDEQFF.

This chain connects TRBV20-1 to TRBJ2-1; 9 nucleotides match TRBD1. V dropped 3 bases and J dropped 9; count of bases not matched to a gene: 9. Germline V gene data show CDR1 as DFQATT and CDR2 as SNEGSKA (reference sequence). The CDR3 runs 14 residues. DNA of the CDR3: TGCAGTGCTAGTGGGACAGGGATATTAGGTGAGCAGTTCTTC. This translates into CSASGTGILGEQFF.

The rearrangement links TRBV30 to TRBJ1-1; no reliable D call. The CDR3 has 14 amino acids. CDR1 is GTSNPN and CDR2 is SVGIG in the germline V gene (reference sequence). V was cut by 8 bases and J by 0 bases, with 16 bases left in between. The CDR3 bases are TGTGCCCTAGGGAAGGGCAGGTTGAACACTGAAGCTTTCTTT. Translation gives CALGKGRLNTEAFF.

The chain recombines TRBV27 with TRBJ2-2, with 15 bases that match TRBD2. The CDR3 is 20 residues long. Trimming cost V 5 bases and J 2 bases; bases outside gene matches: 12. The germline V gene encodes CDR1 MNHEY and CDR2 SMNVEV (reference sequence). The CDR3 reads CASSTPPGLAGGFNTGELFF. As DNA, the CDR3 is TGTGCCAGCAGTACCCCTCCGGGACTAGCGGGAGGATTTAACACCGGGGAGCTGTTTTTT.

The rearrangement uses TRBV5-1 and TRBJ2-6; maybe TRBD2 (5 bases). This CDR3 spans 14 amino acids. V lost 5 bases and J 0 bases, leaving 6 bases between the germline ends. CDR1 is SGHRS, CDR2 YFSETQ, per germline. The CDR3 nucleotides read TGCGCCAGCAGGGACTCCTCTGGGGCCAACGTCCTGACTTTC. Translating gives CASRDSSGANVLTF. Drawing the rest from reference TRBV5-1 and TRBJ2-6, the complete variable domain is KAGVTQTPRYLIKTRGQQVTLSCSPISGHRSVSWYQQTPGQGLQFLFEYFSETQRNKGNFPGRFSGRQFSNSRSEMNVSTLELGDSALYLCASRDSSGANVLTFGAGSRLTVL.

The chain joins TRBV5-1 to TRBJ2-2, with 11 bases matching TRBD1. This CDR3 region has 16 residues. The junction had 7 bases not matched to a gene; V was cut back by 3 bases and J by 6 bases. Germline-derived CDR1 and CDR2 are SGHRS and YFSETQ. CDR3 loop: CASSYPPGQGAGELFF. Here the CDR3 DNA reads TGCGCCAGCAGCTATCCACCGGGACAGGGGGCCGGGGAGCTGTTTTTT.

Only one count was recorded for this clone. V gene TRBV5-1 combines with J gene TRBJ2-2; 10 positions match TRBD1. Trimming at V came to 4 bases and at J to 6 bases, leaving 6 bases not matched to a gene. The germline V gene encodes CDR1 SGHRS and CDR2 YFSETQ. The CDR3 runs to 15 residues. The CDR3 DNA reads as TGCGCCAGCAGCGCCGACAGGGGGCTTTCCGGGGAGCTGTTTTTT. This translates into CASSADRGLSGELFF.

The rearrangement joins TRBV4-2 to TRBJ2-3, with a possible D match to TRBD1 (5 bases). Germline CDR1 reads LGHNA; CDR2 reads YNFKEQ. This CDR3 region has 15 residues. With 1 base removed from V and 0 bases from J, the gap between germline ends came to 8 bases. DNA of the CDR3: TGTGCCAGCAGCCAAGCTAGGGGAAGCACAGATACGCAGTATTTT. Its protein is CASSQARGSTDTQYF.

The V and J genes are TRBV7-9 and TRBJ2-3, with 8 nucleotides matching TRBD2. With 4 bases clipped from V and 2 bases from J, the junction kept 8 bases outside the gene matches. CDR3 length equals 16 residues. Germline-derived CDR1 and CDR2 are SEHNR and FQNEAQ (reference sequence). CDR3 amino acids: CASSSGGASSTDTQYF. DNA of the CDR3: TGTGCCAGCAGCTCCGGGGGGGCCTCCTCCACAGATACGCAGTATTTT.

The rearrangement uses TRBV5-4 and TRBJ1-2, with TRBD1 identical over 11 bases. The CDR3 runs to 16 residues. V shed 4 bases, J shed 5 bases, and the junction held 10 bases outside the gene matches. Looked up from germline, CDR1 is SGHNT and CDR2 is YYREEE (reference sequence). CDR3 sequence: CASSPGQGQGAYGYTF. The CDR3 DNA is TGTGCCAGCAGCCCCGGGCAAGGACAGGGGGCTTATGGCTACACCTTC. The full variable domain, rest sourced from reference TRBV5-4 and TRBJ1-2, is ETGVTQSPTHLIKTRGQQVTLRCSSQSGHNTVSWYQQALGQGPQFIFQYYREEENGRGNFPPRFSGLQFPNYSSELNVNALELDDSALYLCASSPGQGQGAYGYTFGSGTRLTVV.

The chain combines TRBV2 with TRBJ2-1, with 8 bases matching TRBD2. Per the germline V gene, CDR1 is SNHLY and CDR2 is FYNNEI. V lost 6 bases to trimming and J lost 4 bases; unmatched junction nucleotides: 8. The CDR3 is 15 amino acids. The CDR3 nucleotides are TGTGCCAGCAGCGCGGGGGGCCCCTCTTACAATGAGCAGTTCTTC. This codes for CASSAGGPSYNEQFF.

The chain recombines TRBV12-5 with TRBJ1-1; possibly TRBD1 for D (5 bases). Germline lookup yields CDR1 LGHNT and CDR2 FRNRAP. The CDR3 consists of 11 residues. Trimming pared 7 bases from V and 10 bases from J, leaving 13 bases between. In nucleotides, the CDR3 is TGTGCTAGTGTTCAGGGTTTCGTAGCTTTCTTT. Translation gives CASVQGFVAFF.

This chain links TRBV18 with TRBJ1-1; tentatively, D is TRBD1 (5 bases). The CDR3 length is 14 residues. The V and J ends lost 3 bases and 4 bases respectively, with 12 bases between them. Germline CDR1 reads KGHSH; CDR2 reads LQKENI. This chain's CDR3 is CASSPEWGGTEAFF. The CDR3, as DNA: TGTGCCAGCTCACCTGAGTGGGGGGGCACTGAAGCTTTCTTT.

This clone is a singleton in its sample. This chain links TRBV19 with TRBJ1-5; 9 bases are shared with TRBD1. Germline V gives CDR1 LNHDA, CDR2 SQIVND (reference sequence). V dropped 10 bases and J dropped 6; count of bases not matched to a gene: 7. The CDR3 sequence is 13 residues long. CDR3 sequence: CATKDRGSQPQHF. CDR3 bases: TGTGCCACTAAAGACAGGGGGAGTCAGCCCCAGCATTTT.

The V gene is TRBV28, the J gene TRBJ2-5; TRBD2 matches at 12 bases. CDR3 length: 17 amino acids. V trimming: 2 bases; J trimming: 1 base; junction bases outside the gene matches: 5. CDR1 and CDR2 (germline): MDHEN, SYDVKM. The CDR3 nucleotides are TGTGCCAGCAGTTTACTACTAGCGGGAGGCCCCCAAGAGACCCAGTACTTC. Translation: CASSLLLAGGPQETQYF.